What follows are 5 T cell receptor beta chains derived from one specimen sequenced in a study of response to subunit inactivated influenza vaccine. TCRdb re-analysed the RT-PCR reads in MiXCR, keeping a single row per CDR3 protein. The sample holds more than 400,000 distinct CDR3 sequences, roughly 9.8% seen once. The starting material was PBMCs from blood, obtained roughly 46 days after vaccination. Receptors were obtained from a man between 50 and 59 years old who received an inactivated influenza vaccine.

This clonotype was detected a few times. The J gene is TRBJ2-5, the V gene TRBV20-1; 13 nucleotides line up with TRBD2. Trimming cost V 0 bases and J 6 bases; bases outside gene matches: 7. CDR3 length: 16 residues. Germline lookup yields CDR1 DFQATT and CDR2 SNEGSKA (reference sequence). CDR3 protein: CSAREEWTSGRQTQYF. The DNA for the CDR3 is TGCAGTGCTAGAGAAGAGTGGACTAGCGGGAGACAGACCCAGTACTTC.

The chain employs TRBV9 and TRBJ1-2; 8 nucleotides line up with TRBD1. Trimming cost V 0 bases and J 1 base; bases outside gene matches: 2. Germline V gene data show CDR1 as SGDLS and CDR2 as YYNGEE. The CDR3 is 15 amino acids. CDR3 sequence (DNA): TGTGCCAGCAGCGTAGCCAGGGGGCGTAACTATGGCTACACCTTC. Amino acid sequence: CASSVARGRNYGYTF.

Here the CDR3 reads CASSGGQEVTDTQYF. The CDR3 region has the DNA TGTGCCAGCAGCGGGGGGCAGGAGGTCACAGATACGCAGTATTTT. The chain carries TRBV3-1 and TRBJ2-3; TRBD1 or TRBD2 may be the D gene (6 bases each). This CDR3 contains 15 residues. Trimming shortened V by 5 bases and J by 2 bases, and 14 bases separated the two germline ends. Germline lookup yields CDR1 LGHDT and CDR2 YNNKEL (reference sequence).

The J gene is TRBJ2-5, the V gene TRBV29-1; 10 nucleotides line up with TRBD1. The CDR3 has 12 residues. The ends lost 7 bases at V and 4 bases at J; junction bases unmatched: 3. CDR1 and CDR2 from the germline V gene are SQVTM and ANQGSEA. The CDR3 protein is CSGGDRGETQYF. The CDR3 nucleotides are TGCAGCGGCGGGGACAGGGGAGAGACCCAGTACTTC.

This clonotype showed up just a few times. The chain links TRBV2 to TRBJ1-2, with 11 bases fitting TRBD1. Trimming cost V 5 bases and J 8 bases; bases outside gene matches: 7. Germline CDR1 is SNHLY and CDR2 is FYNNEI. This CDR3 spans 14 amino acids. This CDR3 reads CASSRTGGAGGYTF. The DNA of the CDR3 is TGTGCCAGCAGTCGGACAGGGGGCGCTGGGGGCTACACCTTC.